Listed below are T cell receptor beta chains from one sample, sequenced in a study of cytomegalovirus exposure and HLA in healthy donors. Profiled with immunoSEQ multiplex PCR; TCRdb holds only in-frame clones, not every one. This table holds about 120,000 clones, around 72% found once. Sequenced input: PBMCs. The receptors were sampled from a man aged 25 to 45 in good health and CMV-seronegative. The CDR3 runs from the conserved cysteine through the conserved F or W. Some rows mark clone size as missing; the rest say once, few, many or name a class of expanded clone.

once	TRBV14	CASSPGLAGNNEQFF
-	TRBV7-9	CASSYTGTGGHEQYF
-	TRBV10-3	CAIRPTSGGTDTQYF
-	TRBV6-5	CASSPREGGPYEQYF
-	TRBV6-6	CASSYSFGNTEAFF
-	TRBV28	CASSLWGQGDTGELFF
-	TRBV5-1	CASSGTQEVEQYF
-	TRBV10-3	CAISQAYEQYF
-	TRBV2	CASSGQVNTEAFF
-	TRBV15	CATSREGRLYEQYF
-	TRBV6-5	CASSFVSGGYNEQFF
-	TRBV9	CASSVDSMNTEAFF
-	TRBV28	CASSPGGGKSPGNTIYF
-	TRBV7-9	CASSLWQGSTGNTIYF
-	TRBV5-8	CASSLGSWGLSSYEQYF
-	TRBV30	CAWTSGPSPNYGYTF
-	TRBV27	CASSFRQARANYGYTF
few	TRBV27	CASSLGAGGRGRGRTDTQYF
-	TRBV5-6	CASSAGTGQETQYF
-	TRBV4-3	CASSQSLLGTSGGSDEQYF
-	TRBV5-4	CASSISGQGGSGF
-	TRBV10-3	CAITGRLDYEQYF
many	TRBV5-4	CASSWDRDNTIYF
-	TRBV19	CASSIGRGYGYTF
once	TRBV5-3	CAQAWNGFLGDTEAFF
-	TRBV10-3	CAISDRQNQPQHF
once	TRBV7-9	CASSYRTEPYGYTF
-	TRBV7-9	CASSLSLNTEAFF
-	TRBV10-3	CAISVQGNQPQHF
-	TRBV11-2	CASSLVRANTGELFF
-	TRBV29-1	CSVRGFSGMNTEAFF
-	TRBV7-9	CSSRSGHNTGELFF
-	TRBV6-6	CASSYSNGGSYGYTF
-	TRBV4-3	CASSQGQGGGGNTIYF
-	TRBV28	CASSPGTATPYEQYF